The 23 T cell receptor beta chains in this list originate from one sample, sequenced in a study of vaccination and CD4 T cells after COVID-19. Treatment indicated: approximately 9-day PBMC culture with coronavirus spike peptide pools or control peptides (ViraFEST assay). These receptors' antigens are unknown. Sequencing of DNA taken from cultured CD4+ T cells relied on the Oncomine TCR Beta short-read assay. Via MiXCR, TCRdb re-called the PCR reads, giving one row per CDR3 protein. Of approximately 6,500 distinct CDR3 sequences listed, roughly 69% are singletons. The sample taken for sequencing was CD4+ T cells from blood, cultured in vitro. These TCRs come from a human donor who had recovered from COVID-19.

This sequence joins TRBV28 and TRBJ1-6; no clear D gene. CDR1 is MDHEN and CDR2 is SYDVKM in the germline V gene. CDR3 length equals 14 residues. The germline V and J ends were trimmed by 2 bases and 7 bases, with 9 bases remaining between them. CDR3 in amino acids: CASSLEQINSPLHF. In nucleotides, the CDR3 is TGTGCCAGCAGTTTAGAACAGATAAATTCACCCCTCCACTTT.

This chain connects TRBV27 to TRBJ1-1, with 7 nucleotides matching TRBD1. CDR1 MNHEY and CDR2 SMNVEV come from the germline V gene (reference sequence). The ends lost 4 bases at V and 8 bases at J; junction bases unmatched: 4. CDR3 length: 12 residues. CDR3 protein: CASSSRDREAFF. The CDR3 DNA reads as TGTGCCAGCAGTTCGCGGGACAGAGAAGCTTTCTTT.

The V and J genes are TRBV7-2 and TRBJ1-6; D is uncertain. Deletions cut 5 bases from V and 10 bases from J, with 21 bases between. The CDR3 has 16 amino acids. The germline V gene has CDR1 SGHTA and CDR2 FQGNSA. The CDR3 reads CASSPFRGLTGSPLHF. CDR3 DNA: TGTGCCAGCAGCCCCTTTCGTGGCCTCACTGGCTCACCCCTCCACTTT.

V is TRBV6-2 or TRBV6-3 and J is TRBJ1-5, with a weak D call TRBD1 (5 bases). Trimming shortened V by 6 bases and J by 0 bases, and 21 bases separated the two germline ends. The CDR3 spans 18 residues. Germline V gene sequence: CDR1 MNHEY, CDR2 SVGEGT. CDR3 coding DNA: TGTGCCAGCAGAATCGGCTGGACAACCCAAACTAGCAATCAGCCCCAGCATTTT. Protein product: CASRIGWTTQTSNQPQHF.

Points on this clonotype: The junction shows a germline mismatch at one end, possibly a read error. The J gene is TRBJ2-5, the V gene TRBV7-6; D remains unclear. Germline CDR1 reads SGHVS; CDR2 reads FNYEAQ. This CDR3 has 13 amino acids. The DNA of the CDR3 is TGTGCTAGCAGCTTAGACTCGCTAGGAGCCCAGTACTTC. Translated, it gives CASSLDSLGAQYF.

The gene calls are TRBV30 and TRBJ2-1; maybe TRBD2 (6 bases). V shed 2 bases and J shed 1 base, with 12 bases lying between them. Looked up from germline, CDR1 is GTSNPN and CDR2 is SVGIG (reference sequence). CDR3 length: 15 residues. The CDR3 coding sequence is TGTGCCTGGAGTCGACTAGTAGTATCCTACAATGAGCAGTTCTTC. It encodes CAWSRLVVSYNEQFF.

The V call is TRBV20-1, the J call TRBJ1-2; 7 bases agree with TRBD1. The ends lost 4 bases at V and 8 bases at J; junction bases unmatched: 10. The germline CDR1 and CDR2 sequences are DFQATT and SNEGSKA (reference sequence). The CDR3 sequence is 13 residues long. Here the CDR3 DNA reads TGCAGTGCTACCTTATTACAGGGGAGCGGCTACACCTTC. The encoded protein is CSATLLQGSGYTF.

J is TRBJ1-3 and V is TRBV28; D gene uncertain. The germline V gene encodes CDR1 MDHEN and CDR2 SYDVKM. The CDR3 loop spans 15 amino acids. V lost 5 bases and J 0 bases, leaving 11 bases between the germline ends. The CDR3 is CASSNLGLSGNTIYF. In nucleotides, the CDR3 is TGTGCCAGCAGTAATCTAGGGCTCTCTGGAAACACCATATATTTT. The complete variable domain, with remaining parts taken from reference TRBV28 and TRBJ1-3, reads DVKVTQSSRYLVKRTGEKVFLECVQDMDHENMFWYRQDPGLGLRLIYFSYDVKMKEKGDIPEGYSVSREKKERFSLILESASTNQTSMYLCASSNLGLSGNTIYFGEGSWLTVV.

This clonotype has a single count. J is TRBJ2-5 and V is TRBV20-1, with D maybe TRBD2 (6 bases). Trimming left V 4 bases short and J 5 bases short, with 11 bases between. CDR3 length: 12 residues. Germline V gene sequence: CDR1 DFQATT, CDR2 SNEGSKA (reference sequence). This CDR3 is CSATGLQETQYF. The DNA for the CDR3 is TGCAGTGCTACGGGACTGCAGGAGACCCAGTACTTC.

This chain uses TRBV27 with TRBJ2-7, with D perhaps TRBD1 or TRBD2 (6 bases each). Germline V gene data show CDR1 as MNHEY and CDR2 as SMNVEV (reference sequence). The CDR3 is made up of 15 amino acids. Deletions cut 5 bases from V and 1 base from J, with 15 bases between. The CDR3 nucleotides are TGTGCCAGCAGTCCCGTTGGGGGGCCATCCTACGAGCAGTACTTC. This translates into CASSPVGGPSYEQYF.

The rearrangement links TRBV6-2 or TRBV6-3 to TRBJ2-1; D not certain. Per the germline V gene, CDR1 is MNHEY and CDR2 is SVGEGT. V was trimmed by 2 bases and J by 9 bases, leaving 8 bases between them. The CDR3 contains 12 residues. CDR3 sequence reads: CASSYMAVEQFF. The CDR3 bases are TGTGCCAGCAGTTACATGGCGGTTGAGCAGTTCTTC.

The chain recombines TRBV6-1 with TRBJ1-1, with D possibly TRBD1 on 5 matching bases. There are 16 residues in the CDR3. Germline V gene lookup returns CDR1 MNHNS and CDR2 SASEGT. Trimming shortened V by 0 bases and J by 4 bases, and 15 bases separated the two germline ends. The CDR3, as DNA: TGTGCCAGCAGTGAAGCCGGTAGGACACCCCTCACTGAAGCTTTCTTT. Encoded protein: CASSEAGRTPLTEAFF.

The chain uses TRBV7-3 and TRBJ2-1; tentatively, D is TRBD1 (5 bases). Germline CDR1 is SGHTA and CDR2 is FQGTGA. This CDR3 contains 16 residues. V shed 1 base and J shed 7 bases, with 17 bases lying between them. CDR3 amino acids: CASSLNPGQGGNEQFF. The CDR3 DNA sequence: TGTGCCAGCAGCTTAAACCCCGGCCAGGGTGGAAATGAGCAGTTCTTC.

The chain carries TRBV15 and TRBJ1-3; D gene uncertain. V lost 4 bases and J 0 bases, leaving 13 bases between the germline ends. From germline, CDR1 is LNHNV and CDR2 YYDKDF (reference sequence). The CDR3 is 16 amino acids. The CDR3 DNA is TGTGCCACCAGCAAACCTTTAGGGAGCTCTGGAAACACCATATATTTT. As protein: CATSKPLGSSGNTIYF.

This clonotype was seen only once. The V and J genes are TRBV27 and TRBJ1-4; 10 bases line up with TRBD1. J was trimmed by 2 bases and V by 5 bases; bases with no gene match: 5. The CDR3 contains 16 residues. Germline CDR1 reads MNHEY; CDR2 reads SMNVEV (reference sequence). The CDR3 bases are TGTGCCAGCAGTCTAGGGACAGGGGTCACTAATGAAAAACTGTTTTTT. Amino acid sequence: CASSLGTGVTNEKLFF. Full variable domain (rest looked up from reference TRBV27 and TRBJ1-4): EAQVTQNPRYLITVTGKKLTVTCSQNMNHEYMSWYRQDPGLGLRQIYYSMNVEVTDKGDVPEGYKVSRKEKRNFPLILESPSPNQTSLYFCASSLGTGVTNEKLFFGSGTQLSVL.

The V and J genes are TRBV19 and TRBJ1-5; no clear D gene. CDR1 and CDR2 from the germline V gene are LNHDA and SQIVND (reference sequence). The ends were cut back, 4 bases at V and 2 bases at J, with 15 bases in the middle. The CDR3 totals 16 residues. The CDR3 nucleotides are TGTGCCAGTAGTACCCGGGAGTTAACGGGCAATCAGCCCCAGCATTTT. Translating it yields CASSTRELTGNQPQHF.

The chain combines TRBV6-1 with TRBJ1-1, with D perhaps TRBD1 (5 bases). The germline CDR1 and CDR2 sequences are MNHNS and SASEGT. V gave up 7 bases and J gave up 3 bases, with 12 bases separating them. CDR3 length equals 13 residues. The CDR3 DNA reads TGTGCCAGCACAATCAGGGTGCACACTGAAGCTTTCTTT. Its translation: CASTIRVHTEAFF.

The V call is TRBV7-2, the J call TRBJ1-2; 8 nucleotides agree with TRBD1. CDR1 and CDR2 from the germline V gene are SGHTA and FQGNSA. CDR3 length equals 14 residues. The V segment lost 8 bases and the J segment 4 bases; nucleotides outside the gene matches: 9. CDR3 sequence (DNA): TGTGCCAGCTCTATCCAGGGGGCAGGCTATGGCTACACCTTC. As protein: CASSIQGAGYGYTF.

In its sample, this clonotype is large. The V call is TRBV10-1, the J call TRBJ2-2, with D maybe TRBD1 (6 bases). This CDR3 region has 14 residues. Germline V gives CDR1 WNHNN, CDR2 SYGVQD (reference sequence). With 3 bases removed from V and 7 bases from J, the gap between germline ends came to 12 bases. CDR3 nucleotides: TGCGCCAGCAGTGAACAGGGCGGCGGCGGGGAGCTGTTTTTT. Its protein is CASSEQGGGGELFF.

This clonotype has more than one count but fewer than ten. The CDR3 sequence is CAWSVQGSPEAFF. The CDR3 nucleotides read TGTGCCTGGAGTGTACAAGGGAGCCCTGAAGCTTTCTTT. V usage is TRBV30 and J usage is TRBJ1-1; D gene ambiguous. Trimming took off 0 bases at V and 6 bases at J, with 11 bases between the two ends. CDR3 length: 13 residues. Germline V gene lookup returns CDR1 GTSNPN and CDR2 SVGIG (reference sequence).

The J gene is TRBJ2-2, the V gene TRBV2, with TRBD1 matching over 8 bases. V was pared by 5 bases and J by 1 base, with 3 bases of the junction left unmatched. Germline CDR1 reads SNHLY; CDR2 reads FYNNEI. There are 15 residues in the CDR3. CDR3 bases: TGTGCCAGCAGTACCGGGACAGGGAACACCGGGGAGCTGTTTTTT. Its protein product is CASSTGTGNTGELFF.

CDR3 bases: TGTGCCACCAGTGACCCGAAGACAGCCAAAAACATTCAGTACTTC. Amino acid sequence: CATSDPKTAKNIQYF. The chain couples TRBV24-1 to TRBJ2-4; D gene uncertain. V was pared by 4 bases and J by 0 bases, with 9 bases between. Looked up from germline, CDR1 is KGHDR and CDR2 is SFDVKD. The CDR3 sequence is 15 residues long.

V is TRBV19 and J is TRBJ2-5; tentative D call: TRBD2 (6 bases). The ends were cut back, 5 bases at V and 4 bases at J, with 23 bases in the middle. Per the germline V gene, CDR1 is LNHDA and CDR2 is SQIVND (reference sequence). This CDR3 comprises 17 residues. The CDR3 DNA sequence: TGTGCCAGTAGTTCCAGGGTCCGGGAAGGAGCGGGAGAGACCCAGTACTTC. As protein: CASSSRVREGAGETQYF.